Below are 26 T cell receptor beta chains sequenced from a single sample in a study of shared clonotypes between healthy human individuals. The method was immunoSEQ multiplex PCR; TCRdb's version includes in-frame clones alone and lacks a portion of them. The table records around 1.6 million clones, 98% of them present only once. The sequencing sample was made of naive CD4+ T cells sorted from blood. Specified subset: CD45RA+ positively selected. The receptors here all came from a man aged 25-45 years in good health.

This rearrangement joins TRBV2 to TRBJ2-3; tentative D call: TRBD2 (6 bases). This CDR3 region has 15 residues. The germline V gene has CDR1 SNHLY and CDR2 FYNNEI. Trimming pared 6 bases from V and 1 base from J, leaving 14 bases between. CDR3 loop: CASRERAPGTDTQYF. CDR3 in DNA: TGTGCCAGCAGGGAGCGGGCGCCCGGCACAGATACGCAGTATTTT.

The CDR3 region has the DNA TGTGCCATCAGTGAATGGACTAGCGGGAGCCAGACCTACGAGCAGTACTTC. It codes for CAISEWTSGSQTYEQYF. The chain employs TRBV10-3 and TRBJ2-7; TRBD2 matches at 13 bases. The germline V gene has CDR1 ENHRY and CDR2 SYGVKD. V was clipped by 3 bases and J by 2 bases; unmatched bases: 7. The CDR3 contains 17 residues.

CDR3 DNA: TGTGCCAGCAACTCACCGGGACACACCTACGAGCAGTACTTC. Protein sequence: CASNSPGHTYEQYF. The chain carries TRBV6-6 and TRBJ2-7; possible D gene TRBD1, 6 bases. Germline V gene data show CDR1 as MNHNY and CDR2 as SVGAGI (reference sequence). V lost 7 bases and J lost 2, with 15 bases in between. CDR3 length equals 14 residues.

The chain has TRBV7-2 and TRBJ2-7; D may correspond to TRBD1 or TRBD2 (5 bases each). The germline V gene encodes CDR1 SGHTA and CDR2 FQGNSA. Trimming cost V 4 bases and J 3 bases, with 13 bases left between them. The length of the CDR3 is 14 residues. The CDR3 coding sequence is TGTGCCAGCAGCTCCGGGACCTACAACTACGAGCAGTACTTC. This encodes CASSSGTYNYEQYF.

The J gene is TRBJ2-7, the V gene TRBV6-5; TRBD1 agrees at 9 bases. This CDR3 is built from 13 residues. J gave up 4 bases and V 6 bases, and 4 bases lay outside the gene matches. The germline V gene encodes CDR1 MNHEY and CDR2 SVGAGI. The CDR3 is CASRNRGQYEQYF. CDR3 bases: TGTGCCAGCAGAAACAGGGGGCAATACGAGCAGTACTTC.

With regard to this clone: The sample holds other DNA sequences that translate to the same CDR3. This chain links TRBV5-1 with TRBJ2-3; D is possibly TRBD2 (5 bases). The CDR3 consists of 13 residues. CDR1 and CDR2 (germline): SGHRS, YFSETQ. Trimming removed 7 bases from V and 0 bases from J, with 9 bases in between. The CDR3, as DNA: TGCGCCAGCGGAGGCTCTAGCACAGATACGCAGTATTTT. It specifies CASGGSSTDTQYF.

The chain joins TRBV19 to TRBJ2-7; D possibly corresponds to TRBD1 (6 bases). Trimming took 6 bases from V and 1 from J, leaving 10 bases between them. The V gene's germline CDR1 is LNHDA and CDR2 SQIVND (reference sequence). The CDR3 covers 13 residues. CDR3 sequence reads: CASRDSFSYEQYF. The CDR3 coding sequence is TGTGCCAGTAGGGACAGCTTTTCCTACGAGCAGTACTTC.

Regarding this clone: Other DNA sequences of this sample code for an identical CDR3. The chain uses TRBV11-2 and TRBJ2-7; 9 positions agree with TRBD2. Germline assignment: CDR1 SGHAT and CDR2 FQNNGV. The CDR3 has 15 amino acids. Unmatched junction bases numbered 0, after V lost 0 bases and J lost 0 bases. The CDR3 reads CASSLEAGGSYEQYF. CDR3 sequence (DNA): TGTGCCAGCAGCTTAGAAGCGGGGGGCTCCTACGAGCAGTACTTC.

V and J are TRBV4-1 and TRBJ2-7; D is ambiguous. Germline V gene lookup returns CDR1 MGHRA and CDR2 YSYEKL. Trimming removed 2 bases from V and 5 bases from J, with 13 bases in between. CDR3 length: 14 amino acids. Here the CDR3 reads CASSQFPRRHEQYF. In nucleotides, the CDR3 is TGCGCCAGCAGCCAATTTCCGCGAAGGCACGAGCAGTACTTC.

Here the CDR3 DNA reads TGTGCCAGCAGCCCCCATCAGGGGGCGGTCCAAGAGACCCAGTACTTC. This encodes CASSPHQGAVQETQYF. The V gene is TRBV5-4, the J gene TRBJ2-5, with 8 bases identical to TRBD1. V shed 4 bases, J shed 1 base, and the junction held 9 bases outside the gene matches. The CDR3 runs 16 residues. Germline V lookup: CDR1 SGHNT, CDR2 YYREEE (reference sequence).

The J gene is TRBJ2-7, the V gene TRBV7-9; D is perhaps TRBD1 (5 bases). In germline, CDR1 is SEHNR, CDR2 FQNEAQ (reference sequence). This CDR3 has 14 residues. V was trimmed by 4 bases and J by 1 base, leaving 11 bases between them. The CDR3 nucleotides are TGTGCCAGCAGCTGGGGTACAGGTTCCTACGAGCAGTACTTC. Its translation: CASSWGTGSYEQYF.

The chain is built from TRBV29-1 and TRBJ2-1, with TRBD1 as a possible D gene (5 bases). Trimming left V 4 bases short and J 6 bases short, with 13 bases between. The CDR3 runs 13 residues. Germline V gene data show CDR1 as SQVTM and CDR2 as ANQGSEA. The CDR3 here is CSVAGRAGNEQFF. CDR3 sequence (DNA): TGCAGCGTTGCGGGCAGGGCAGGCAATGAGCAGTTCTTC.

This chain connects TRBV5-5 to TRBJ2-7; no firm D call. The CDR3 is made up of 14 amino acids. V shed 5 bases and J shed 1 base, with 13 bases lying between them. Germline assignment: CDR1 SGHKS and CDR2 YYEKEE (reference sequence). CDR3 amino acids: CASRSARNSYEQYF. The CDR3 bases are TGTGCCAGCAGATCCGCCCGGAATTCCTACGAGCAGTACTTC.

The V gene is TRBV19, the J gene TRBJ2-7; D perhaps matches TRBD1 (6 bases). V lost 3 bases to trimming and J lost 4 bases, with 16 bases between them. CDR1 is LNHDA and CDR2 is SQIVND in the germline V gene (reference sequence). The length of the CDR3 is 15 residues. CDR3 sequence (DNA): TGTGCCAGTAGTATCATCACAGGGTCTAATTACGAGCAGTACTTC. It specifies CASSIITGSNYEQYF.

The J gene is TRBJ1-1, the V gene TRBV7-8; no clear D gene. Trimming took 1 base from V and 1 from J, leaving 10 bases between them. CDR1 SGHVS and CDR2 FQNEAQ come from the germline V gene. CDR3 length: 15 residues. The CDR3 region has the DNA TGTGCCAGCAGCTTAGGGTTGATGGGGAACACTGAAGCTTTCTTT. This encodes CASSLGLMGNTEAFF.

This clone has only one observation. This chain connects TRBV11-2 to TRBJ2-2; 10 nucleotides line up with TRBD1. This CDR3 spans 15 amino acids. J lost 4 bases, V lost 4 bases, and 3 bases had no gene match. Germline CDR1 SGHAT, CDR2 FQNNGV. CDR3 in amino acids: CASSSGTGVTGELFF. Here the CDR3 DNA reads TGTGCCAGCAGCTCCGGGACAGGGGTCACCGGGGAGCTGTTTTTT. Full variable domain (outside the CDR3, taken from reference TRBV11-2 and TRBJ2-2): EAGVAQSPRYKIIEKRQSVAFWCNPISGHATLYWYQQILGQGPKLLIQFQNNGVVDDSQLPKDRFSAERLKGVDSTLKIQPAKLEDSAVYLCASSSGTGVTGELFFGEGSRLTVL.

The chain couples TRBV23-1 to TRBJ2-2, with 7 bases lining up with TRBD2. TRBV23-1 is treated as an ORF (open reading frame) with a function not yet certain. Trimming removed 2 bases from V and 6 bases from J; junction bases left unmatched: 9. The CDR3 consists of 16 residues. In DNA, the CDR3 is TGCGCCAGCAGTCAACCCGTCGCAGGGAGGGCCGGGGAGCTGTTTTTT. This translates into CASSQPVAGRAGELFF.

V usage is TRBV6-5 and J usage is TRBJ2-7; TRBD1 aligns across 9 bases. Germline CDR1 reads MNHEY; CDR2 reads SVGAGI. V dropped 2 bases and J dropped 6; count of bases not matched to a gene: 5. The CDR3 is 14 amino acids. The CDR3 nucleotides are TGTGCCAGCAGTTACGGGGACAGGGTAAGCGAGCAGTACTTC. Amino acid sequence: CASSYGDRVSEQYF.

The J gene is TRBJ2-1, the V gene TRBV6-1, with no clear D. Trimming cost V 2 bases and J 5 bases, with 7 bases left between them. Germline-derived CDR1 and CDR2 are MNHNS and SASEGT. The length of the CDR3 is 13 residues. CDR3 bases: TGTGCCAGCAGTGAACGACTCCACAATGAGCAGTTCTTC. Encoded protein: CASSERLHNEQFF.

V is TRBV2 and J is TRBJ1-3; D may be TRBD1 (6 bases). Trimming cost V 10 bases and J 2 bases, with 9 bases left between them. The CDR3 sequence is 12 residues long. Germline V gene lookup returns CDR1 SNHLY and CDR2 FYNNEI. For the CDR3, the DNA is TGTGCCACTTCAGGGGCTGGAAACACCATATATTTT. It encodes CATSGAGNTIYF.

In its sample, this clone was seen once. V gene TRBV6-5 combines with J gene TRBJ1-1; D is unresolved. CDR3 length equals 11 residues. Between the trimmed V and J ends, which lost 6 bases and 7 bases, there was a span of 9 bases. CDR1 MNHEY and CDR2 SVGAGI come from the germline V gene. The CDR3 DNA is TGTGCCAGCAGCGCCCGGGGTGAAGCTTTCTTT. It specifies CASSARGEAFF.

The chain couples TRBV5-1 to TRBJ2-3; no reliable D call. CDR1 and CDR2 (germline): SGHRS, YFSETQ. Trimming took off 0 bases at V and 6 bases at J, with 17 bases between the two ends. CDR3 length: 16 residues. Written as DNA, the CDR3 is TGCGCCAGCAGCTTGGGATCAATAGTAGTCCCGGATACGCAGTATTTT. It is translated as CASSLGSIVVPDTQYF.

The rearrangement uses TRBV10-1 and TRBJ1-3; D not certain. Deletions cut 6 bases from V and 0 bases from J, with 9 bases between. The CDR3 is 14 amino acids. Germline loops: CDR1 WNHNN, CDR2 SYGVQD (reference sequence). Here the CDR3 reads CASSSPASGNTIYF. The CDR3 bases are TGCGCCAGCAGCTCTCCGGCCTCTGGAAACACCATATATTTT.

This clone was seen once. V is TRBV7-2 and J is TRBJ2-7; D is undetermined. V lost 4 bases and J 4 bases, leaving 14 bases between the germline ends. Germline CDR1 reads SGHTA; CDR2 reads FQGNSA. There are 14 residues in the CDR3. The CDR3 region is CASSSASPIYEQYF. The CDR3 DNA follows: TGTGCCAGCAGCTCGGCGTCCCCTATTTACGAGCAGTACTTC.

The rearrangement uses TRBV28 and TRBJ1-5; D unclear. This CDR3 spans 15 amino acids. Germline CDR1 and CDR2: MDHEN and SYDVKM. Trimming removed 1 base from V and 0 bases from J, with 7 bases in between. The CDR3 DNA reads TGTGCCAGCAGTTTATTAGGAGATAGCAATCAGCCCCAGCATTTT. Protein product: CASSLLGDSNQPQHF.

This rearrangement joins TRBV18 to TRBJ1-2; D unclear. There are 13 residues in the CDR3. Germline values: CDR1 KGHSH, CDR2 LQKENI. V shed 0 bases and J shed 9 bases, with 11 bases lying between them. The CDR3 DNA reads TGTGCCAGCTCACCACCCGTCCTAATGAGCTACACCTTC. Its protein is CASSPPVLMSYTF.